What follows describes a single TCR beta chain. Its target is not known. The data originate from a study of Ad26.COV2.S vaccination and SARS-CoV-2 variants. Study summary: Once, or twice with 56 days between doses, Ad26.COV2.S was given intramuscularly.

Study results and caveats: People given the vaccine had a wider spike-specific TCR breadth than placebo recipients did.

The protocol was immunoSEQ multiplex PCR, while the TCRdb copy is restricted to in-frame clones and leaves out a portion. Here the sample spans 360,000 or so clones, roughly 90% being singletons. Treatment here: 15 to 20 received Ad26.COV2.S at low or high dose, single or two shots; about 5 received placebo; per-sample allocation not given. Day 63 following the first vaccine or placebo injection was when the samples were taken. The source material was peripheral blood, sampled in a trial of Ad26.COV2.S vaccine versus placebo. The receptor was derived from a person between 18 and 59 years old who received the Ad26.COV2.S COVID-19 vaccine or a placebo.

CDR3 loop: CATSISGPRDEQFF. CDR3 in DNA: TGTGCCACCAGCATTTCGGGGCCGAGGGATGAGCAGTTCTTC. The V call is TRBV15, the J call TRBJ2-1; either TRBD1 or TRBD2 may fit D (5 bases each). Germline-derived CDR1 and CDR2 are LNHNV and YYDKDF (reference sequence). The length of the CDR3 is 14 residues. The V end lost 4 bases, the J end lost 8 bases, and 15 bases lay between the germline ends.